Following are 6 T cell receptor beta chains from one sample sequenced in a study of blood T cell repertoires in COVID-19. Using immunoSEQ multiplex PCR, the repertoire was profiled, and TCRdb retains in-frame clones only, with some absent. This sample has some 160,000 clones, with over 75% found just once. Sequenced: peripheral blood. These receptors came from a woman aged 45-60 years with acute or convalescent COVID-19.

The rearrangement links TRBV7-2 to TRBJ2-3, with unresolved D. This CDR3 contains 13 residues. Germline lookup yields CDR1 SGHTA and CDR2 FQGNSA. V lost 1 base to trimming and J lost 2 bases, with 4 bases between them. The CDR3 DNA is TGTGCCAGCAGCTTAGACAACACAGATACGCAGTATTTT. It encodes CASSLDNTDTQYF. Full variable domain (rest looked up from reference TRBV7-2 and TRBJ2-3): GAGVSQSPSNKVTEKGKDVELRCDPISGHTALYWYRQSLGQGLEFLIYFQGNSAPDKSGLPSDRFSAERTGGSVSTLTIQRTQQEDSAVYLCASSLDNTDTQYFGPGTRLTVL.

V gene TRBV2 combines with J gene TRBJ2-5; tentatively, D is TRBD1 (6 bases). In germline, CDR1 is SNHLY, CDR2 FYNNEI. With 5 bases removed from V and 7 bases from J, the gap between germline ends came to 17 bases. CDR3 length: 14 amino acids. In nucleotides, the CDR3 is TGTGCCAGCAGTCGGACGGTAGAAGGGGGGACCCAGTACTTC. It codes for CASSRTVEGGTQYF. Combining the CDR3 with reference TRBV2 and TRBJ2-5 gives the whole variable domain EPEVTQTPSHQVTQMGQEVILRCVPISNHLYFYWYRQILGQKVEFLVSFYNNEISEKSEIFDDQFSVERPDGSNFTLKIRSTKLEDSAMYFCASSRTVEGGTQYFGPGTRLLVL.

V gene TRBV18 combines with J gene TRBJ1-1; D is unresolved. Germline-derived CDR1 and CDR2 are KGHSH and LQKENI. The ends were cut back, 6 bases at V and 4 bases at J, with 24 bases in the middle. This CDR3 region has 17 residues. The CDR3 DNA sequence: TGTGCCAGCTCGACACCCCCCATGGTGAGGGTTTCCACTGAAGCTTTCTTT. It yields the protein CASSTPPMVRVSTEAFF.

V usage is TRBV19 and J usage is TRBJ1-6, with D perhaps TRBD1 (5 bases). Trimming shortened V by 9 bases and J by 7 bases, and 13 bases separated the two germline ends. Germline V gives CDR1 LNHDA, CDR2 SQIVND (reference sequence). The CDR3 has 13 amino acids. The CDR3 bases are TGTGCCAGGCCGTACAGGACGAATTCACCCCTCCACTTT. Its protein is CARPYRTNSPLHF.

The chain has TRBV9 and TRBJ1-2, with D possibly being TRBD1 (5 bases). This CDR3 is built from 15 residues. The germline gives CDR1 SGDLS, CDR2 YYNGEE. Deletions cut 1 base from V and 1 base from J, with 11 bases between. This chain's CDR3 is CASSVKDSNNYGYTF. CDR3 DNA sequence: TGTGCCAGCAGCGTAAAAGACAGTAATAACTATGGCTACACCTTC.

The rearrangement joins TRBV5-8 to TRBJ1-5, with D maybe TRBD1 (6 bases). The V gene's germline CDR1 is SGHTS and CDR2 YDEGEE. This CDR3 is 15 amino acids long. V was trimmed by 0 bases and J by 5 bases, leaving 12 bases between them. The chain's CDR3 is CASSLGDRFYQPQHF. CDR3 bases: TGTGCCAGCAGCTTGGGTGACAGGTTTTATCAGCCCCAGCATTTT.